This T cell receptor (beta chain) derives from a study of cytomegalovirus exposure and HLA in healthy donors. The PCR employed 60 Vbeta primers together with 13 Jbeta primers. Sequencing used immunoSEQ multiplex PCR; TCRdb keeps in-frame clones, though not all of them. The repertoire consists of about 140,000 clones, with approximately 76% occurring once and the leading ten covering 1.8%. Remarks on this clone: Its specificity is not known.

Study conclusions and caveats: Sequences of the TCR beta chain were said to predict the HLA-A and HLA-B alleles of most subjects accurately. Being productive about 90% or about 30% of the time was typical of most TCR beta V segments in an earlier analysis. An apparent linkage of common viral pathogens to several of the most significant clusters emerged in a later analysis. No immune exposure information besides CMV serostatus was available.

Germline CDR1 is LGHNT and CDR2 is FRNRAP. The V gene end was trimmed by 3 bases and the J gene end by 8 bases; junction bases not matched to a gene: 1. CDR3 length: 12 residues. The rearrangement links TRBV12-5 to TRBJ2-4; 7 positions match TRBD1. The sequence was obtained from a man aged 35 to 55 in good health and CMV-seronegative. The material sequenced was PBMCs. Here the CDR3 DNA reads TGTGCTAGTGGTTTTACAGGGGACATTCAGTACTTC. Protein product: CASGFTGDIQYF.